This T cell receptor (beta chain) was sequenced in a study of T cells in localized non-small cell lung cancer. Measured with immunoSEQ multiplex PCR; TCRdb has only the in-frame clones, and not every one. The sample has some 15,000 clones, 90% seen once. CDR3 length equals 14 residues. The germline gives CDR1 SGDLS, CDR2 YYNGEE. With 0 bases removed from V and 4 bases from J, the gap between germline ends came to 10 bases. The sequence was collected from a woman aged 40 to 75 with stage III lung adenocarcinoma. The sample here was peripheral blood mononuclear cells, taken before any cancer treatment. The chain uses TRBV9 and TRBJ2-5; D remains unclear. The CDR3 sequence is CASSVDPFAETQYF. The CDR3 DNA reads as TGTGCCAGCAGCGTAGATCCCTTCGCAGAGACCCAGTACTTC.